What follows describes a single T cell receptor (beta chain). Its antigen is not known. The sample is drawn from a study of identical twins. Healthy Caucasian donors formed the entire cohort. General study results and limits: Compared with models, monozygotic twins showed more out-of-frame TCR alpha sharing. Twins' excess sharing was less marked for out-of-frame beta sequences.

Carrying unique molecular identifiers, the cDNA also gained a universal primer site through template switching. TCRdb recomputed calls from the 5' RACE reads with MiXCR, one row per CDR3 protein. There are about 430,000 distinct CDR3 sequences in the sample; 18% occur only once, and 12% lies in the top ten. With 2 bases removed from V and 3 bases from J, the gap between germline ends came to 8 bases. Germline V gene lookup returns CDR1 SGHNT and CDR2 YYREEE (reference sequence). The CDR3 loop spans 13 amino acids. The sequenced sample consisted of naive T cells sorted from blood. The receptor was derived from a man aged 50-59 years in good health. The chain is built from TRBV5-4 and TRBJ1-2, with D unclear. DNA of the CDR3: TGTGCCAGCAGCTTCGAGGATTACTATGGCTACACCTTC. Its translation is CASSFEDYYGYTF. Together with reference TRBV5-4 and TRBJ1-2, the CDR3 gives the full variable domain: ETGVTQSPTHLIKTRGQQVTLRCSSQSGHNTVSWYQQALGQGPQFIFQYYREEENGRGNFPPRFSGLQFPNYSSELNVNALELDDSALYLCASSFEDYYGYTFGSGTRLTVV.